Sequencing of this TCR beta chain was carried out in a study of molecular identifiers for immune sequencing clone quantification. This clonotype was observed at least ten times. TCRdb reprocessed the PCR reads with MiXCR, giving one entry per CDR3 protein. The profile shows nearly 650,000 distinct CDR3 sequences, approximately 24% of them singletons. The V gene lost 3 bases and the J gene lost 7 bases, with 25 bases spanning the gap. The CDR3 contains 17 residues. Germline assignment: CDR1 SGHKS and CDR2 YYEKEE (reference sequence). Specimen: naive CD8+ T cells from blood, with Jurkat cell RNA spiked in. The subset was: FACS-sorted CD8+CD4-CCR7+CD45RA+ naive T cells. The J gene is TRBJ1-1, the V gene TRBV5-5, with TRBD1 as a possible D gene (6 bases). The TCR originated in a human donor in good health. Some libraries in this study had Jurkat cell RNA spiked in. Here the CDR3 reads CASSWESMRGMNFEAFF. CDR3 nucleotide sequence: TGTGCCAGCAGCTGGGAGTCGATGAGGGGGATGAACTTTGAAGCTTTCTTT.